This is a list of T cell receptor beta chains from one sample in a study of T cell changes during pregnancy in multiple sclerosis. TCRdb's table, derived via immunoSEQ multiplex PCR, lists solely in-frame clones and lacks some. The sample has about 85,000 clones; 80% to 95% are singletons. Sequenced material: peripheral blood, taken in the first trimester of pregnancy. These receptors were collected from a female donor with multiple sclerosis, enrolled in a pregnancy study. The CDR3 runs from the conserved cysteine through the conserved F or W.

j_gene | v_gene | CDR3aa
TRBJ1-6 | TRBV30 | CALQGQRNYNSPLHF
TRBJ2-3 | TRBV19 | CASSPERGGADTQYF
TRBJ1-5 | TRBV19 | CASSLQQGINQPQHF
TRBJ1-1 | TRBV6-6 | CASSYLIQGRTEAFF
TRBJ1-2 | TRBV6-1 | CASSQTGGAYGYTF
TRBJ2-7 | TRBV5-4 | CASSLPGLALRLNF
TRBJ2-7 | TRBV5-4 | CASSRGQGTYEQYF
TRBJ2-5 | TRBV23-1 | CASSQSRETQYF
TRBJ1-2 | TRBV28 | CASRAGHDYGYTF
TRBJ2-7 | TRBV4-1 | CASSQVTLREQYF
TRBJ2-6 | TRBV2 | CASSRVSAGANVLTF
TRBJ1-5 | TRBV15 | CATSRDFLLVTAGQHF
TRBJ2-3 | TRBV7-9 | CASSEWRGAPSDTQYF
TRBJ2-3 | TRBV29-1 | CSVRGTDTQYF
TRBJ1-6 | TRBV6-5 | CASRRQAYNSPLHF
TRBJ2-7 | TRBV10-3 | CAISSTGLGHEQYF
TRBJ1-2 | TRBV7-2 | CASSLEPGQNYTF
TRBJ2-7 | TRBV7-9 | CASSLAGLNYEQYF
TRBJ2-3 | TRBV5-4 | CASSPGLERTDTQYF
TRBJ1-1 | TRBV28 | CASRRGTEAFF
TRBJ1-5 | TRBV5-1 | CASSRTGFQPQHF
TRBJ2-1 | TRBV6-5 | CATLLWRGSNEQFF
TRBJ2-7 | TRBV5-1 | CASSRDSFYEQYF
TRBJ2-3 | TRBV27 | CASSFLESTDTQYF
TRBJ1-3 | TRBV6-1 | CASSEVSFPGNTIYF
TRBJ2-1 | TRBV7-3 | CASRDQGGSNEQFF
TRBJ1-2 | TRBV29-1 | CSVPRGWGYTF
TRBJ2-5 | TRBV5-1 | CASSSRLGTGGRETQYF
TRBJ2-1 | TRBV7-3 | CASSSILTGIAGPNANEQFF
TRBJ2-7 | TRBV27 | CASTPPFGSAQPNEQYF
TRBJ1-1 | TRBV13 | CASSTTGTGIGNTEAFF
TRBJ1-1 | TRBV29-1 | CGVQTNTEAFF
TRBJ2-1 | TRBV5-6 | CASQQGADEQFF
TRBJ1-1 | TRBV7-3 | CASSLEGVNTEAFF
TRBJ2-5 | TRBV18 | CASSDPGHPQETQYF
TRBJ2-1 | TRBV10-3 | CAIGGGSSYNEQFF
TRBJ2-1 | TRBV2 | CASIGTGDEQFF
TRBJ2-3 | TRBV9 | CASSAHRGDTQYF
TRBJ2-1 | TRBV18 | CATHRVDYNEQFF
TRBJ1-1 | TRBV30 | CAWNGQGVNTEAFF
TRBJ2-5 | TRBV4-1 | CASSQGADRIQETQYF
TRBJ1-6 | TRBV6-5 | CASSYQGGGNSPLHF
TRBJ2-3 | TRBV12-5 | CATPLKRGSERTDTQYF
TRBJ2-7 | TRBV6-1 | CASKTATYEQYF
TRBJ2-7 | TRBV4-2 | CASSPGAPGGDFSYEQYF
TRBJ1-4 | TRBV4-1 | CASSQDDRSNEKLFF
TRBJ1-3 | TRBV5-1 | CASSLGTGGSLSSGNTIYF
TRBJ2-1 | TRBV27 | CASSLRTSGLYNEQFF
TRBJ1-2 | TRBV2 | CASQTEGSGSYGYTF
TRBJ1-4 | TRBV29-1 | CSVPAGDMNEKLFF